This is a list of T cell receptor beta chains from one sample in a study of response to subunit inactivated influenza vaccine. Each CDR3 protein gets one entry after TCRdb re-called the RT-PCR reads with MiXCR. The sample consists of some 500,000 distinct CDR3 sequences, around 13% of them appearing once. The source was PBMCs from blood, collected about 40 days after vaccination. The receptors come from a man aged 45-65 years who received an inactivated influenza vaccine. The CDR3 runs from the conserved cysteine through the conserved F or W.

J gene,V gene,CDR3 protein
TRBJ2-3,TRBV5-1,CASSLGWVAGSTDTQYF
TRBJ1-4,TRBV29-1,CSVETATNEKLFF
TRBJ2-1,TRBV12-3/TRBV12-4,CASSPLGLRVPNEQFF
TRBJ1-2,TRBV20-1,CSAIVGNYGYTF
TRBJ2-1,TRBV7-6,CASSPSGTGEQFF
TRBJ2-7,TRBV27,CASSLTGTGGFEQYF
TRBJ2-7,TRBV7-2,CASSLASTNEQYF
TRBJ1-5,TRBV5-1,CASSLVGDRERGQPQHF
TRBJ1-1,TRBV6-5,CASSYESLAQNTEAFF
TRBJ2-3,TRBV11-2,CASSLGAGGADTQYF
TRBJ2-7,TRBV28,CASSLKQGYEQYF
TRBJ1-2,TRBV6-1,CASSPTGQDYGYTF
TRBJ2-2,TRBV3-1,CASSQGGPSTGELFF
TRBJ2-5,TRBV7-6,CASSLGGGKTQYF
TRBJ1-1,TRBV6-5,CASSYAQGGYDEAFF